These 5 T cell receptor beta chains share one sample of origin, sequenced in a study of blood T cell repertoires in COVID-19. TCRdb's table, derived via immunoSEQ multiplex PCR, lists solely in-frame clones and lacks some. The sample lists just over 150,000 clones; about nine tenths were seen once. Material: peripheral blood. These receptor sequences come from a man between 25 and 39 years old with COVID-19, enrolled during active disease.

The chain links TRBV27 to TRBJ2-3; 9 nucleotides align to TRBD1. Germline loops: CDR1 MNHEY, CDR2 SMNVEV (reference sequence). With 3 bases clipped from V and 5 bases from J, the junction kept 3 bases outside the gene matches. This CDR3 has 14 residues. The CDR3 DNA is TGTGCCAGCAGTTTCGACAGGGGGAGAGATACGCAGTATTTT. This codes for CASSFDRGRDTQYF.

The gene calls are TRBV6-5 and TRBJ1-6; D possibly corresponds to TRBD1 (6 bases). CDR3 length equals 15 residues. Germline CDR1 and CDR2: MNHEY and SVGAGI. V was trimmed by 5 bases and J by 7 bases, leaving 15 bases between them. CDR3 nucleotide sequence: TGTGCCAGCAGTATACAGGGCGGTAAAAATTCACCCCTCCACTTT. Translated: CASSIQGGKNSPLHF.

The gene calls are TRBV19 and TRBJ2-2; 9 bases are a match to TRBD1. The CDR3 has 14 amino acids. Germline V gene data show CDR1 as LNHDA and CDR2 as SQIVND (reference sequence). Germline trimming cut 11 bases from V and 0 bases from J; bases unmatched to any gene: 4. The CDR3 spells CAGRDRANTGELFF. CDR3 DNA sequence: TGTGCCGGCAGGGACAGGGCGAACACCGGGGAGCTGTTTTTT.

This rearrangement joins TRBV7-2 to TRBJ2-1; maybe TRBD2 (7 bases). Trimming pared 3 bases from V and 2 bases from J, leaving 20 bases between. The CDR3 covers 18 residues. Germline loops: CDR1 SGHTA, CDR2 FQGNSA. The CDR3 DNA reads as TGTGCCAGCAGCTTTAGGGCTAGCGGAGGGACAACCTACAATGAGCAGTTCTTC. Its protein is CASSFRASGGTTYNEQFF.

This chain uses TRBV24-1 with TRBJ2-2; 8 nucleotides match TRBD1. This CDR3 region has 17 residues. V lost 4 bases to trimming and J lost 0 bases; unmatched junction nucleotides: 6. Germline V gives CDR1 KGHDR, CDR2 SFDVKD. This CDR3 reads CATSDNTRGPNTGELFF. The DNA for the CDR3 is TGTGCCACCAGTGACAATACCAGGGGGCCGAACACCGGGGAGCTGTTTTTT.